This TCR beta chain stems from a study of regulatory T cells in long-lasting Graves disease. Overall study context: Less than 3 months of antithyroid drugs had been taken by newly diagnosed Graves' patients. General study findings and limits: Graves' patients with persistent disease showed TCR diversity lower than patients newly diagnosed.

This clonotype was recorded a few times. Its antigen remains unidentified. CDR3 regions were amplified by Arm-PCR using iRepertoire HTBI primers to build TCR beta libraries. One entry per CDR3 protein results from TCRdb running MiXCR on the multiplex PCR reads. This table holds about 350,000 distinct CDR3 sequences, over 15% found once. The time point: newly diagnosed GD, antithyroid drugs for less than 3 months. RNA from PBMCs was the source of the TCR library. Diagnosing Graves' disease relied on the American Thyroid Association guidelines. Trimming at V came to 6 bases and at J to 2 bases, leaving 9 bases not matched to a gene. Germline loops: CDR1 MDHEN, CDR2 SYDVKM. The CDR3 runs 15 residues. This same sample was also taken into another study, of T cells in Graves' hyperthyroidism and ophthalmopathy. That report adds: Used for diagnoses were clinical symptoms, serum thyroxine and TRAb, thyroid ultrasound and orbital computed tomography.

The chain joins TRBV28 to TRBJ2-5; 7 bases map to TRBD1. This material consisted of peripheral blood mononuclear cells (PBMCs), taken at new diagnosis, from a patient treated with antithyroid drugs. This sequence originates from a man aged 35-49 years with Graves disease. CDR3 amino acids: CASREPRTGQETQYF. DNA of the CDR3: TGTGCCAGCAGGGAACCGCGGACAGGACAAGAGACCCAGTACTTC.